Each of the 17 T cell receptor beta chains below was sequenced from the same sample in a study of blood T cell repertoires in COVID-19. Data came from immunoSEQ multiplex PCR; TCRdb stores just in-frame clones and leaves some out. Of 280,000 or so clones listed, over 75% are singletons. Material for sequencing was peripheral blood. The receptors stem from a human donor in a cohort sampled during active COVID-19.

The chain combines TRBV9 with TRBJ2-7; perhaps TRBD2 as D (5 bases). The CDR3 extends over 15 amino acids. The germline gives CDR1 SGDLS, CDR2 YYNGEE. Trimming stripped 0 bases from V and 0 bases from J, with 10 bases between. CDR3 residues: CASSVAGSSSYEQYF. CDR3 in DNA: TGTGCCAGCAGCGTAGCGGGGAGTTCCTCCTACGAGCAGTACTTC.

This sequence joins TRBV4-1 and TRBJ2-7; TRBD1 is a possible D gene (6 bases). CDR1 MGHRA and CDR2 YSYEKL come from the germline V gene. The CDR3 spans 14 residues. The ends were cut back, 3 bases at V and 1 base at J, with 10 bases in the middle. The CDR3 protein is CASSQRQGSYEQYF. In nucleotides, the CDR3 is TGCGCCAGCAGCCAGAGGCAGGGGTCCTACGAGCAGTACTTC.

The V gene is TRBV28, the J gene TRBJ2-7; 7 bases fit TRBD2. V lost 7 bases and J lost 1; bases outside the gene matches: 7. The length of the CDR3 is 14 residues. Germline V gene sequence: CDR1 MDHEN, CDR2 SYDVKM. The CDR3: CASTPGGPSYEQYF. CDR3 sequence (DNA): TGTGCCAGCACCCCGGGAGGACCATCCTACGAGCAGTACTTC.

This clone was detected once. The chain's CDR3 is CASSSAGYGYTF. The CDR3 coding sequence is TGTGCCAGCAGTAGTGCAGGCTATGGCTACACCTTC. The V call is TRBV27, the J call TRBJ1-2; D not certain. CDR3 length equals 12 residues. CDR1 and CDR2 (germline): MNHEY, SMNVEV (reference sequence). V was pared by 5 bases and J by 4 bases, with 8 bases between.

The chain joins TRBV24-1 to TRBJ2-3; 8 nucleotides agree with TRBD2. Germline CDR1 reads KGHDR; CDR2 reads SFDVKD. The CDR3 has 17 amino acids. V dropped 3 bases and J dropped 2; count of bases not matched to a gene: 9. The CDR3 DNA follows: TGTGCCACCAGTGATCCGCAACTAGCGGCCTACACAGATACGCAGTATTTT. Translation: CATSDPQLAAYTDTQYF.

The chain carries TRBV4-3 and TRBJ2-7, with D possibly matching TRBD1 (6 bases). V lost 2 bases to trimming and J lost 4 bases, with 18 bases between them. The germline V gene encodes CDR1 LGHNA and CDR2 YSLEER. This CDR3 comprises 16 residues. CDR3 protein: CASSQNTQGVGYEQYF. As DNA, the CDR3 is TGCGCCAGCAGCCAAAATACACAGGGAGTGGGTTACGAGCAGTACTTC.

V gene TRBV14 combines with J gene TRBJ1-2, with TRBD1 matching 9 bases. The CDR3 is 13 amino acids. Per the germline V gene, CDR1 is SGHDN and CDR2 is FVKESK. The trim removed 5 bases at V and 4 bases at J, leaving 2 bases unmatched. The CDR3 reads CASSSQGAYGYTF. In DNA, the CDR3 is TGTGCCAGCAGCTCACAGGGGGCCTATGGCTACACCTTC.

The chain is built from TRBV6-2 or TRBV6-3 and TRBJ2-1, with D tentatively TRBD2 (6 bases). Trimming removed 5 bases from V and 10 bases from J, with 12 bases in between. This CDR3 comprises 12 residues. Germline V CDR1 and CDR2: MNHEY, SVGEGT. As DNA, the CDR3 is TGTGCCAGCAGTCCGGGACTCCGGGAGCAGTTCTTC. It is translated as CASSPGLREQFF.

The V and J genes are TRBV5-1 and TRBJ2-1, with TRBD2 identical over 8 bases. This CDR3 contains 13 residues. Germline V gene lookup returns CDR1 SGHRS and CDR2 YFSETQ. The J segment lost 8 bases and the V segment lost 4 bases, leaving 5 bases of the junction unmatched. The CDR3 coding sequence is TGCGCCAGCAGCCCTGGACTAGCCTATGAGCAGTTCTTC. Protein: CASSPGLAYEQFF.

Points on this clone: Within the sample, other DNA sequences also encode this same CDR3. CDR3 protein: CASSLAGGPYEQYF. The CDR3 DNA sequence: TGTGCCAGCAGTTTAGCGGGTGGCCCCTACGAGCAGTACTTC. The chain combines TRBV27 with TRBJ2-7; tentatively, D is TRBD2 (5 bases). The V end lost 2 bases, the J end lost 2 bases, and 10 bases lay between the germline ends. The CDR3 length is 14 residues. The germline V gene encodes CDR1 MNHEY and CDR2 SMNVEV (reference sequence).

The chain recombines TRBV19 with TRBJ2-2, with D possibly being TRBD2 (6 bases). Trimming removed 7 bases at V and 4 bases at J, with 19 bases between. Germline V gene data show CDR1 as LNHDA and CDR2 as SQIVND (reference sequence). The CDR3 length is 16 residues. The CDR3 sequence: CASKGPGGVPTGELFF. In nucleotides, the CDR3 is TGTGCCAGTAAGGGGCCTGGAGGGGTTCCCACCGGGGAGCTGTTTTTT.

The chain uses TRBV18 and TRBJ2-3; D remains ambiguous. CDR1 is KGHSH, CDR2 LQKENI, per germline. This CDR3 region has 14 residues. V lost 3 bases and J 3 bases, leaving 10 bases between the germline ends. The CDR3 sequence: CASSPPWPTDTQYF. CDR3 DNA: TGTGCCAGCTCACCCCCCTGGCCTACAGATACGCAGTATTTT. Drawing the rest from reference TRBV18 and TRBJ2-3, the complete variable domain is NAGVMQNPRHLVRRRGQEARLRCSPMKGHSHVYWYRQLPEEGLKFMVYLQKENIIDESGMPKERFSAEFPKEGPSILRIQQVVRGDSAAYFCASSPPWPTDTQYFGPGTRLTVL.

The chain employs TRBV19 and TRBJ1-1; possible D gene TRBD1, 6 bases. The CDR3 is 14 residues long. The V gene's germline CDR1 is LNHDA and CDR2 SQIVND (reference sequence). Trimming took 0 bases from V and 4 from J, leaving 9 bases between them. This chain's CDR3 is CASSIEQGRTEAFF. CDR3 nucleotide sequence: TGTGCCAGTAGTATAGAGCAGGGGCGCACTGAAGCTTTCTTT.

The sample holds one count of this clone. CDR3 residues: CATSRVPRGSEQFF. The DNA for the CDR3 is TGTGCCACCAGCAGAGTTCCCCGGGGATCTGAGCAGTTCTTC. The rearrangement joins TRBV15 to TRBJ2-1; perhaps TRBD2 as D (5 bases). V was shortened by 1 base and J by 9 bases, with 13 bases between the two germline ends. There are 14 residues in the CDR3. Germline values: CDR1 LNHNV, CDR2 YYDKDF (reference sequence).

This clone was seen a single time. The chain has TRBV6-6 and TRBJ2-5; tentative D call: TRBD2 (5 bases). Deletions cut 7 bases from V and 5 bases from J, with 11 bases between. Looked up from germline, CDR1 is MNHNY and CDR2 is SVGAGI (reference sequence). This CDR3 is 12 amino acids long. In nucleotides, the CDR3 is TGTGCCAGCAACTTTCCGGGGGAGACCCAGTACTTC. This encodes CASNFPGETQYF.

This clone was observed a few times. The V and J genes are TRBV21-1 and TRBJ2-7; the table names TRBD2, a call not compared with the DNA. TRBV21-1 is reported as a pseudogene. This CDR3 spans 17 amino acids. The CDR3 nucleotides are TGTGCCAGCAGGATAGGATGGACTAGCGGGATTTCCGGGGAGCAGTACTTC. It encodes CASRIGWTSGISGEQYF.

In its sample, this clone was seen a few times. The V call is TRBV11-1, the J call TRBJ1-2, with TRBD1 matching over 10 bases. The J segment lost 4 bases and the V segment lost 4 bases, leaving 9 bases of the junction unmatched. CDR1 is SGHAT, CDR2 FQDESV, per germline (reference sequence). The CDR3 length is 16 residues. CDR3 region: CASSSTRQGASYGYTF. The CDR3 nucleotides read TGTGCCAGCAGCTCCACACGACAGGGGGCGAGCTATGGCTACACCTTC. Combining the CDR3 with reference TRBV11-1 and TRBJ1-2 gives the whole variable domain EAEVAQSPRYKITEKSQAVAFWCDPISGHATLYWYRQILGQGPELLVQFQDESVVDDSQLPKDRFSAERLKGVDSTLKIQPAELGDSAMYLCASSSTRQGASYGYTFGSGTRLTVV.